The clone carrying this T cell receptor (beta chain) has a handful of counts. The CDR3 is 13 amino acids. V lost 8 bases to trimming and J lost 5 bases; unmatched junction nucleotides: 6. In germline, CDR1 is ENHRY, CDR2 SYGVKD. The sample is drawn from a study of CD8+ T cells in alopecia areata. Once RNA had been extracted, it was reverse transcribed into cDNA to act as the sequencing template. The method was immunoSEQ multiplex PCR; TCRdb's version includes in-frame clones alone and lacks a portion of them. Of under 300,000 clones listed, 60% were seen once; the top ten hold 0.9% to 0.95%. As to treatment: oral pan-JAK inhibitor, 5-10 mg twice daily.

The rearrangement uses TRBV10-3 and TRBJ1-3, with 7 positions matching TRBD1. The sequence derives from a human donor with alopecia areata. Sequencing was performed on CD4+ T cells sorted from blood, taken between weeks 51 and 54, from a patient treated with tofacitinib. The DNA for the CDR3 is TGTGCCATCCTCGACAGGGATCGAAACACCATATATTTT. It translates to CAILDRDRNTIYF.